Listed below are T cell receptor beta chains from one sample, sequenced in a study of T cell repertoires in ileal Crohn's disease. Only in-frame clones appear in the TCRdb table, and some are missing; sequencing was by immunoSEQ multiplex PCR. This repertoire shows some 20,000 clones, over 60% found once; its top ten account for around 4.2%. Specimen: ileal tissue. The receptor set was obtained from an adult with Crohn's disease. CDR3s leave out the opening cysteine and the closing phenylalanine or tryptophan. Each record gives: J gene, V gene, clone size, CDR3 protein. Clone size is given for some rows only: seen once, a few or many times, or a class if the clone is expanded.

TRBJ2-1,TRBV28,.,ASRLGLAGVAYNEQF
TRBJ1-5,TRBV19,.,ASMSSETGYGDQPQH
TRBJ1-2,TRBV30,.,AWSFRDTEGYT
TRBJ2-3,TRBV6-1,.,ASSVGLAGGPPPY
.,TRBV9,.,ASSVGTSASHEQY
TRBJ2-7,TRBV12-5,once,ASGLGTSNYEQY
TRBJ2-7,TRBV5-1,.,ASSLGGGIDEQY
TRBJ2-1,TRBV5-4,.,ASSPSLGTGKNEQF
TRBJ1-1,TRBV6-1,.,ASSEGRQAF
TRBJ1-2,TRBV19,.,ASSMTGVDYT
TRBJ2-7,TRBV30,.,AWSVGGSGGRQY
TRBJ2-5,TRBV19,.,ASSISAGGKETQY
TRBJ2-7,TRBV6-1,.,ASSHTGASYEQY
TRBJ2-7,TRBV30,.,AWSTPFSGRPRLQY
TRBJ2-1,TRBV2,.,ASSARGLAGANEQF
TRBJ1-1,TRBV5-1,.,ASSLDRDRGWGTPNTEAF
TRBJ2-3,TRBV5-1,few,ASTLAGGADTQY
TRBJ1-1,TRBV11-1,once,ASSLGHLNTEAF
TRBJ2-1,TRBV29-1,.,SVYTGAVEQF
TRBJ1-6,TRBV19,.,ASRLGLNSPLH
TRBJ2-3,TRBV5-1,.,ASASGLRTDTQY
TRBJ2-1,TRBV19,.,ASSMSLAGGVGHNEQF
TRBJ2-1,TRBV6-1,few,ASSEAGGSFYNEQF
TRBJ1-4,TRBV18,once,ASSPSRPGNNEKLF
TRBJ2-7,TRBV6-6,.,ASSYSRPEQY
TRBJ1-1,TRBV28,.,ASSLLPGGSTEAF
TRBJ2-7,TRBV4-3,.,ASSQSLTGGTYEQY
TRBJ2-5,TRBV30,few,AWSVGAAQETQY
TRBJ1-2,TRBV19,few,ASIRNRGQGNYGYT
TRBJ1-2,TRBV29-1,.,SVGGQGVFT
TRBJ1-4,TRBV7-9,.,ASHRGNEKLF
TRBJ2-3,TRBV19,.,ASRVRGLGNTQY
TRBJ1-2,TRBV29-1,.,SDTRGTGNYGYT
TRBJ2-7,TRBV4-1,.,ASSRRSSGGGYEQY
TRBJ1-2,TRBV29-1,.,SLRQGDGYT
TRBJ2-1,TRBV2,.,ASTDRDWHSI
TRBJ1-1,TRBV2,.,ASSEGGRAF
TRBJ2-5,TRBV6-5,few,ASSYSGPGGVQY
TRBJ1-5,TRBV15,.,ATNKQGLDQPQH
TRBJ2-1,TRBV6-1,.,ASSLAVSSYNEQF
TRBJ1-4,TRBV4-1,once,ASSRLLSTNEKLF